There are a few counts of the clone carrying this T cell receptor beta chain. Its antigen is unknown. Unique molecular identifiers were incorporated when the TCRbeta library was constructed. TCRdb itself ran the PCR reads through MiXCR, one entry per CDR3 protein. Of about 980,000 distinct CDR3 sequences in the sample, about 30% were seen once. This specimen belongs to a study of T-cell reconstitution after alpha-beta-depleted transplantation in children. This CDR3 contains 15 residues. Germline V CDR1 and CDR2: LNHDA, SQIVND (reference sequence). V was cut by 4 bases and J by 0 bases, with 12 bases left in between. Whole-study results and caveats: Several hundred rapidly expanded clones from non-depleted graft cells reportedly supplied alpha-beta T cells about two months post-transplant. For some patients, TCRbeta diversity was high at day 60 because of recipient T cells and thymic progenitors that survived. T-cell numbers and diversity, one year after transplant, stemmed largely from T cells that were newly produced.

The sequence was obtained from a boy in the first two years of life who had a stem cell transplant for SCID, so the T cells may come from the graft donor. Sequences were derived from PBMCs, mostly from graft donor cells, sampled 360 days after TCRalphabeta/CD19-depleted stem cell transplant. This sequence joins TRBV19 and TRBJ1-1; the D is unclear. The CDR3 nucleotides are TGTGCCAGTAGTACCTGGGTAGCCATGAACACTGAAGCTTTCTTT. Translated: CASSTWVAMNTEAFF. Combining the CDR3 with reference TRBV19 and TRBJ1-1 gives the whole variable domain DGGITQSPKYLFRKEGQNVTLSCEQNLNHDAMYWYRQDPGQGLRLIYYSQIVNDFQKGDIAEGYSVSREKKESFPLTVTSAQKNPTAFYLCASSTWVAMNTEAFFGQGTRLTVV.